This TCR beta chain appears in the sequencing data of a study of CD8 T cells in Susac syndrome (dated by TCRdb to the late 2010s). About the full investigation: Whether CD8+ T cell activation and differentiation in Susac syndrome was antigen driven was tested using repertoire sequencing.

This clonotype was seen only once. No cognate antigen has been identified for it. No base quality information exists; no much larger clone differs at one position. One read provides weak support. Findings and caveats that apply to the study as a whole: The number of individuals in the TCR sequencing and HLA analysis was acknowledged as relatively small.

The CDR3 holds 19 amino acids from the cysteine to the phenylalanine. The retained sequence is limited to the CDR3, 57 bases, with the frame set at the first base. The germline V and J ends show losses of 1 base and 6 bases respectively, and no gene match explains 20 bases of the junction. CDR1 and CDR2 are drawn from the germline V gene (reference sequence): GTSNPN, SVGIG. RNA was extracted using the RNeasy kit, and about 0.45 to 1 ug of the RNA was reverse transcribed with random hexamers. The immunoSEQ multiplex PCR assay, covering 54 Vbeta and 13 Jbeta segments, was used to amplify TCR beta CDR3 regions. PCR amplification bias was corrected using a synthetic template baseline for primer optimization and computational correction. The paper's processing steps were these. Reads were assigned to V, D and J genes according to IMGT and analyzed in immunoSEQ Analyzer, with only productive sequences retained. Clonality was computed as one minus Shannon entropy normalized by log2 of the number of productive unique sequences. For each patient and control, public and private clones were evaluated within the 100 most prevalent clones. Clones were defined as Susac-specific if absent from the healthy and MS cohorts, from around 1,000 published viral clones and from other ImmuneACCESS disease sequences. TCRdb took the public reads, trimmed them with fastp at Q25, ran MiXCR for clone calling and kept in-frame beta chains. CDR3 protein duplicates are merged, each entry listing the most common genes and DNA. What appears here as the V and J calls and clone size reflects TCRdb's work, not the paper's. The sample table holds about 120,000 distinct CDR3 sequences, of which 93% were seen once. Under 0.095% of the sample goes to the ten largest clones.

High-throughput TCR beta sequencing profiled peripheral blood CD8+ and CD4+ T cells from healthy donors, Susac syndrome patients and multiple sclerosis patients. The multiple sclerosis controls were treatment-naive patients who had stable or active relapsing-remitting disease and met the revised McDonald criteria. CD8+ TEMRA cells were enriched by FACS, while bulk CD8+ and CD4+ T cells were purified by magnetic negative isolation. Blood was collected in EDTA tubes and processed within 24 hours, with PBMCs isolated through density gradient centrifugation. PBMCs intended for TCR sequencing were cryopreserved in liquid nitrogen and were subsequently thawed in a 37 degrees C water bath. The sorted or isolated CD4+, CD8+ and CD8+ TEMRA cells reached a purity of at least 90%.

This TCR derives from a human donor with multiple sclerosis. Sequencing used CD4+ T cells from PBMCs. This sequence uses TRBV30 and TRBJ2-2, with 7 bases matching TRBD1. The DNA is TGTGCCTGGAGTGGAGACAGGGCGGTACCCTCGCGTGAGCCCGGGGAGCTGTTTTTT. Its amino acids are CAWSGDRAVPSREPGELFF.